This TCR beta chain appears in the sequencing data of a study of immune evolution from preneoplasia to lung adenocarcinoma. Clones were read by immunoSEQ multiplex PCR, and TCRdb kept only the in-frame ones, dropping some. The sample yields around 2,000 clones, roughly 80% seen once. The study's findings and limits: Later-stage lesions appeared to have more T cells, more diversity, less clonality.

Concerning this clone itself: Its antigen remains unidentified.

The clonotype originates from a person in their sixties or seventies with lung adenocarcinoma. Sequencing was performed on FFPE adjacent normal lung tissue.

The CDR3, as DNA: TGTGCCAGCAGTTCCCCTATTTTGGGCTCCTACGAGCAGTACTTC. Translation gives CASSSPILGSYEQYF. V usage is TRBV28 and J usage is TRBJ2-7, with unresolved D. The CDR3 is 15 amino acids. Germline values: CDR1 MDHEN, CDR2 SYDVKM. V was pared by 4 bases and J by 0 bases, with 13 bases between.